The T cell receptor (beta chain) under discussion was sequenced for a study of Ad26.COV2.S vaccination and SARS-CoV-2 variants. Germline CDR1 reads SGHTA; CDR2 reads FQGTGA. The CDR3 totals 14 residues. Between the trimmed V and J ends, which lost 5 bases and 8 bases, there was a span of 18 bases. The treatment here: approximately 18 received Ad26.COV2.S at low or high dose, single or two shots; five or six received placebo; per-sample allocation not given. Vaccine and placebo recipients were sampled on day 63 after the first injection. The protocol was immunoSEQ multiplex PCR, while the TCRdb copy is restricted to in-frame clones and leaves out a portion. Among some 320,000 clones listed, more than 70% were seen once.

Material: peripheral blood, obtained in a trial of Ad26.COV2.S vaccine versus placebo. The clonotype was recovered from a person between 18 and 65 years old who received the Ad26.COV2.S COVID-19 vaccine or a placebo. This sequence joins TRBV7-3 and TRBJ1-2; D gene unclear. The CDR3 loop is CASSNLIGPEGYTF. As DNA, the CDR3 is TGTGCCAGCAGCAACCTTATAGGGCCGGAAGGCTACACCTTC.